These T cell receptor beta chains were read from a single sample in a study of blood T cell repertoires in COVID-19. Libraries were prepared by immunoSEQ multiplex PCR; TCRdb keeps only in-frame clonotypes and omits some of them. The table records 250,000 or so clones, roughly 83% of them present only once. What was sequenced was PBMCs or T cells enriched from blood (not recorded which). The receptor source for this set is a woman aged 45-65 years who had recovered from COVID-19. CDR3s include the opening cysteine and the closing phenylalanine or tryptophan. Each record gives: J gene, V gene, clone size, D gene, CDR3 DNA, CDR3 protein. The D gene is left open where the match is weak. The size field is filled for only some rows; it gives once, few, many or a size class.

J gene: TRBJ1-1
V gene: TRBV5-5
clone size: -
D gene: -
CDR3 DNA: TGTGCCAGCAGCCGGGACACCCGGAACACTGAAGCTTTCTTT
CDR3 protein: CASSRDTRNTEAFF

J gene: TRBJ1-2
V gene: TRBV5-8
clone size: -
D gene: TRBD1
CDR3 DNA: TGTGCCAGCAGCATACGACAGGGGTATGGCTACACCTTC
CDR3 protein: CASSIRQGYGYTF

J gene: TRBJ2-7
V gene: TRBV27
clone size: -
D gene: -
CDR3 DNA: TGTGCCAGCAGTTCCCACTACGAGCAGTACTTC
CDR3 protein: CASSSHYEQYF

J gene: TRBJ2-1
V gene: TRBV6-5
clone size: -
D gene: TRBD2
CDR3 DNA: TGTGCCAGCAGTTCCCTAGCGGGAACCGACTACAATGAGCAGTTCTTC
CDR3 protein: CASSSLAGTDYNEQFF

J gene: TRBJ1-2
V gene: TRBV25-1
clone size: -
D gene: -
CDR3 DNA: TGTGCCAGCAGTGGGACAGTCGACCTTTCGGGCTACACCTTC
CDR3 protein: CASSGTVDLSGYTF

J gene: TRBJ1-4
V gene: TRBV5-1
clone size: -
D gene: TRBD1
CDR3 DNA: TGCGCCAGCAGCTTACAGGGGGAAAAACTGTTTTTT
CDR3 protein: CASSLQGEKLFF

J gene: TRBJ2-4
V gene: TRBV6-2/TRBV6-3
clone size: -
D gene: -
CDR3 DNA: TGTGCCAGCAGTTACGACAGCGTTAAAAACATTCAGTACTTC
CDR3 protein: CASSYDSVKNIQYF

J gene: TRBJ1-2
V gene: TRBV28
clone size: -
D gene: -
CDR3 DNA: TGTGCCAGCAGTTTGACATCTTATGGCTACACCTTC
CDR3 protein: CASSLTSYGYTF

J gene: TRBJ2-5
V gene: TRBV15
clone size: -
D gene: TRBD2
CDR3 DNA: TGTGCCACCAGCAGGGGACTAGCGGGAGGGCCTAGAGAGACCCAGTACTTC
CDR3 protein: CATSRGLAGGPRETQYF

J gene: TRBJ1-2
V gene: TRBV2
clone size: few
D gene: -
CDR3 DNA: TGTGCCAGCAGTCGACAGGAAAGCTATGGCTACACCTTC
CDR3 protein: CASSRQESYGYTF

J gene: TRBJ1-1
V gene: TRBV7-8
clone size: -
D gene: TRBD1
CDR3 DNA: TGTGCCAGCAGCTTCACGACAGGGGACACTGAAGCTTTCTTT
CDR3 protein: CASSFTTGDTEAFF

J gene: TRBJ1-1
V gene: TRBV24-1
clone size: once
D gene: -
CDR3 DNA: TGTGCCACCTGGTATAAAGGTGGGGGGGTAACTGAAGCTTTCTTT
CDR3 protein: CATWYKGGGVTEAFF

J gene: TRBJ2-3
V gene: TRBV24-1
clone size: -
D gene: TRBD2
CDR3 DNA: TGTGCCACCAGTGACCAAACTAGCGGGGGGCCGTCGTATACGCAGTATTTT
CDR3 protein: CATSDQTSGGPSYTQYF

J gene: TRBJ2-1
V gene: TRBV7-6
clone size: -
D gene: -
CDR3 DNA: TGTGCCAGCAGCTTAGAGTCGCAGGACAAATACAATGAGCAGTTCTTC
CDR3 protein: CASSLESQDKYNEQFF

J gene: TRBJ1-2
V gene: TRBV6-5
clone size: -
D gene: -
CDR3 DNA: TGTGCCAGCAGTTTAGACTCTAACTATGGCTACACCTTC
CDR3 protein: CASSLDSNYGYTF

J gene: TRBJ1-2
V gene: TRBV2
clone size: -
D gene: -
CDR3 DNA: TGTGCCAGCAAGGAGGGGCCGGGGGTCGGTGGCTACACCTTC
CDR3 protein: CASKEGPGVGGYTF

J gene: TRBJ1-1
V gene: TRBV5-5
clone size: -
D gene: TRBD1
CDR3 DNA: TGTGCCAGCAGGCGACAGGGGAATTCGGACACTGAAGCTTTCTTT
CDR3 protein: CASRRQGNSDTEAFF

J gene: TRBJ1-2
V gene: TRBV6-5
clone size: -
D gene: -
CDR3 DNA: TGTGCCGCCCAGTATTTAAACTATGGCTACACCTTC
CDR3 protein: CAAQYLNYGYTF

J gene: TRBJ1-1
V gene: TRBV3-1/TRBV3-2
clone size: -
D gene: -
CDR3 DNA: TGTGCCAGCAGCCAAGCATCGGCAGCTCGAAGGGGCACTGAAGCTTTCTTT
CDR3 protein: CASSQASAARRGTEAFF

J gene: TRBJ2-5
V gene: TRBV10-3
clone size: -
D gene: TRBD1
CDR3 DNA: TGTGCCATCAGTGAGTTTGGGACAGGACACCAAGAGACCCAGTACTTC
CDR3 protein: CAISEFGTGHQETQYF

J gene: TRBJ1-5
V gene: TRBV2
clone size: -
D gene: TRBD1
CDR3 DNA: TGTGCCAGCAGCGAACGGACAGGGAATCAGCCCCAGCATTTT
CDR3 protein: CASSERTGNQPQHF

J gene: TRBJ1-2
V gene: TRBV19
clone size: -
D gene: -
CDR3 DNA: TGTGCCAGTAGTATGGACGCCGGGGTCAGAGAAGGCTACACCTTC
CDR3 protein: CASSMDAGVREGYTF

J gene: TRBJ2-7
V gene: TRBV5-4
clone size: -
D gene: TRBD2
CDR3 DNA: TGTGCCAGCAGCTTTAGAGCGGGAGGGCCCTACGAGCAGTACTTC
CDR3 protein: CASSFRAGGPYEQYF

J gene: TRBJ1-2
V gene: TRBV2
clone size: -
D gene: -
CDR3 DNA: TGTGCCAGCAGCCGGGATCCGGCGATCTATGGCTACACCTTC
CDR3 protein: CASSRDPAIYGYTF

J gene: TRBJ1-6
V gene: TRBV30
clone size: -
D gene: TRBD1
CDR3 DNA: TGTGCCTGGAGTCCTGGACAGGGGTATTCACCCCTCCACTTT
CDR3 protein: CAWSPGQGYSPLHF

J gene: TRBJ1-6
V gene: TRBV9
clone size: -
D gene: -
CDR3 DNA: TGTGCCAGCAGCGTTGGCGAGGTCAATTCACCCCTCCACTTT
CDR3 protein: CASSVGEVNSPLHF

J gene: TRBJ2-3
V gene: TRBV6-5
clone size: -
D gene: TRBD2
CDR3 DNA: TGTGCCAGCAGTTACTCGGCGGGAGGGGGAGATACGCAGTATTTT
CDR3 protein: CASSYSAGGGDTQYF

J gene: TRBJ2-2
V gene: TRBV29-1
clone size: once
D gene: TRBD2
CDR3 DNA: TGCAGCGTTGGACTAGCGGGAGTAACCGGGGAGCTGTTTTTT
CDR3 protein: CSVGLAGVTGELFF

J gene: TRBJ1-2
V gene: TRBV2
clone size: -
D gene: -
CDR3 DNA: TGTGCCAGCAGTGACGGACAGCCATCCCGTGGCTACACCTTC
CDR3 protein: CASSDGQPSRGYTF

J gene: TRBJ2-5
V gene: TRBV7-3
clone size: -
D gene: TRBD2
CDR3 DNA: TGTGCCAGCAGCTTAAGGACTAGCGGGGGGGCAGAGACCCAGTACTTC
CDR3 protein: CASSLRTSGGAETQYF

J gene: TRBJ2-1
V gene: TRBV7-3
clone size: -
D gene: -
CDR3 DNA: TGTGCCAGCAGCTTAAACGGGTACAATGAGCAGTTCTTC
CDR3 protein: CASSLNGYNEQFF

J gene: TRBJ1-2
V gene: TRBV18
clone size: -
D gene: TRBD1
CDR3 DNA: TGTGCCAGCTCACCAGCAACAGGGGATGATGGCTACACCTTC
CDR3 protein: CASSPATGDDGYTF